The 7 T cell receptor beta chains presented below share a single source sample, sequenced in a study of PD-1 blockade in classical Hodgkin lymphoma. Profiled with immunoSEQ multiplex PCR; TCRdb holds only in-frame clones, not every one. The sample contains some 46,000 clones, around 80% of which appear only once. Every patient experienced relapse after autologous stem cell transplantation, and brentuximab vedotin exposure varied. This material consisted of peripheral blood mononuclear cells (PBMCs), taken before the second cycle of nivolumab. The origin of the receptors is a human donor with classical Hodgkin lymphoma.

The chain has TRBV5-4 and TRBJ2-5; TRBD2 matches at 14 bases. V shed 0 bases, J shed 4 bases, and the junction held 2 bases outside the gene matches. Germline V gene data show CDR1 as SGHNT and CDR2 as YYREEE (reference sequence). This CDR3 is built from 16 residues. CDR3 region: CASSLGLAGGRETQYF. CDR3 sequence (DNA): TGTGCCAGCAGCTTGGGACTAGCGGGGGGGCGAGAGACCCAGTACTTC.

The chain uses TRBV6-1 and TRBJ2-7, with TRBD2 matching 7 bases. Germline V CDR1 and CDR2: MNHNS, SASEGT. Trimming took 6 bases from V and 1 from J; bases not matched to a gene: 3. The CDR3 loop spans 13 amino acids. CDR3 amino acids: CASSQAGSYEQYF. The CDR3 DNA reads TGTGCCAGCAGCCAAGCGGGATCCTACGAGCAGTACTTC.

CDR3 coding DNA: TGTGCCAGCAGCTTGGGTCTGGGGCGGAACACTGAAGCTTTCTTT. It yields the protein CASSLGLGRNTEAFF. The rearrangement links TRBV5-8 to TRBJ1-1; possible D gene TRBD1, 5 bases. Germline V lookup: CDR1 SGHTS, CDR2 YDEGEE. V was trimmed by 0 bases and J by 1 base, leaving 10 bases between them. The CDR3 spans 15 residues.

The chain carries TRBV6-5 and TRBJ2-5, with D uncertain. This CDR3 comprises 15 residues. V lost 7 bases and J lost 3, with 18 bases in between. Germline values: CDR1 MNHEY, CDR2 SVGAGI. The CDR3 sequence is CASTDRTWYKETQYF. CDR3 nucleotide sequence: TGTGCCAGCACCGACCGTACTTGGTATAAAGAGACCCAGTACTTC.

This chain links TRBV27 with TRBJ2-3, with D hard to call. The length of the CDR3 is 12 residues. The germline V and J ends were trimmed by 6 bases and 3 bases, with 7 bases remaining between them. The germline V gene has CDR1 MNHEY and CDR2 SMNVEV (reference sequence). The CDR3 protein is CASSPTTDTQYF. For the CDR3, the DNA is TGTGCCAGCAGCCCAACGACAGATACGCAGTATTTT.

The chain uses TRBV19 and TRBJ1-1; unclear D gene. Looked up from germline, CDR1 is LNHDA and CDR2 is SQIVND (reference sequence). The CDR3 is made up of 12 amino acids. The germline V and J ends were trimmed by 4 bases and 8 bases, with 11 bases remaining between them. CDR3 nucleotides: TGTGCCAGTAGTAGCCTCTCTCGGGAAGCTTTCTTT. It yields the protein CASSSLSREAFF.

V is TRBV9 and J is TRBJ2-2; possible D gene TRBD1, 5 bases. The CDR3 covers 15 residues. Germline CDR1 and CDR2: SGDLS and YYNGEE. V shed 3 bases and J shed 1 base, with 10 bases lying between them. The CDR3 nucleotides are TGTGCCAGCAGCGCGCACAGGCTGAACACCGGGGAGCTGTTTTTT. Translation gives CASSAHRLNTGELFF.